This entry describes one T cell receptor beta chain. The antigen is unknown. The source of the sample is a study of early T cells in non-severe SARS-CoV-2 infection. Study details: Sequencing used unsorted whole-blood bulk RNA, so chains lack pairing. General study findings and limits: Matching against VDJdb likely underestimated virus-specific expansions, favoring anti-spike CD8.

V was cut by 4 bases and J by 5 bases, with 12 bases left in between. The CDR3 is 13 amino acids. Germline-derived CDR1 and CDR2 are MGHDK and SYGVNS. Separate cDNA molecules each had unique molecular identifiers attached to them. Via MiXCR, TCRdb re-called the 5' RACE reads, giving one row per CDR3 protein. Of about 110,000 distinct CDR3 sequences listed, approximately 12% are singletons. The chain joins TRBV25-1 to TRBJ2-7; D is perhaps TRBD1 (5 bases). What was sequenced was whole blood. This clonotype was obtained from an adult who was a healthcare worker with PCR-confirmed SARS-CoV-2 infection or an uninfected control (not recorded which). The CDR3 loop is CASSGGLGDEQYF. As DNA, the CDR3 is TGTGCCAGCAGTGGGGGCCTTGGCGACGAGCAGTACTTC.